This passage covers 32 T cell receptor beta chains from one sample sequenced in a study of Ad26.COV2.S vaccination and SARS-CoV-2 variants (dated by TCRdb to the early 2020s). Library creation used the immunoSEQ multiplex PCR assay. TCRdb provides this immuneACCESS table in a form limited to in-frame rearrangements. Some clones are lacking; in checked studies, under half of them reflect an unresolved V gene, and why the rest are absent is not known. In this sample the table shows about 420,000 clones, roughly 90% of which occur a single time. The top ten hold 3.6% of the sample. Taken with the paper, the label for treatment or condition translates to: around 19 received Ad26.COV2.S at low or high dose, single or two shots; five or six received placebo; per-sample allocation not given. For vaccine and placebo recipients, repertoires were sequenced using samples collected on day 63 after the first injection.

This specimen consisted of peripheral blood, obtained in a trial of Ad26.COV2.S vaccine versus placebo. Source of these receptors: a person between 18 and 65 years old who received the Ad26.COV2.S COVID-19 vaccine or a placebo.

The table lists this clone with a few counts. The rearrangement uses TRBV4-1 and TRBJ2-3; 7 nucleotides match TRBD1. The ends lost 0 bases at V and 0 bases at J; junction bases unmatched: 6. This CDR3 comprises 17 residues. Germline-derived CDR1 and CDR2 are MGHRA and YSYEKL. CDR3 coding DNA: TGCGCCAGCAGCCAAGAGTACAGGGGTCTGAGCACAGATACGCAGTATTTT. It encodes CASSQEYRGLSTDTQYF.

The chain employs TRBV7-9 and TRBJ1-4; no reliable D call. Looked up from germline, CDR1 is SEHNR and CDR2 is FQNEAQ (reference sequence). Trimming took 5 bases from V and 6 from J, leaving 7 bases between them. The CDR3 runs to 12 residues. The CDR3 spells CASSPLDEKLFF. As DNA, the CDR3 is TGTGCCAGCAGCCCCCTCGATGAAAAACTGTTTTTT. Using reference TRBV7-9 and TRBJ1-4 for the parts outside the CDR3, the full variable domain is DTGVSQNPRHKITKRGQNVTFRCDPISEHNRLYWYRQTLGQGPEFLTYFQNEAQLEKSRLLSDRFSAERPKGSFSTLEIQRTEQGDSAMYLCASSPLDEKLFFGSGTQLSVL.

The rearrangement uses TRBV11-2 and TRBJ1-1, with D unclear. CDR1 is SGHAT, CDR2 FQNNGV, per germline. V shed 0 bases and J shed 4 bases, with 3 bases lying between them. The CDR3 is made up of 12 amino acids. The CDR3 is CASSLEFTEAFF. Here the CDR3 DNA reads TGTGCCAGCAGCTTAGAGTTCACTGAAGCTTTCTTT.

This chain joins TRBV10-3 and TRBJ2-7, with D possibly being TRBD1 (5 bases). This CDR3 has 15 amino acids. From germline, CDR1 is ENHRY and CDR2 SYGVKD. The germline V and J ends were trimmed by 3 bases and 0 bases, with 12 bases remaining between them. The CDR3 reads CAISEKPTASYEQYF. In DNA, the CDR3 is TGTGCCATCAGTGAAAAACCGACAGCCTCCTACGAGCAGTACTTC.

The chain combines TRBV28 with TRBJ2-7; D assignment may be TRBD1 or TRBD2 (5 bases each). The CDR3 covers 15 residues. CDR1 is MDHEN and CDR2 is SYDVKM in the germline V gene. V was clipped by 8 bases and J by 3 bases, with 20 bases between them. This chain's CDR3 is CASQALAGNIYEQYF. The CDR3 DNA reads as TGTGCCAGCCAGGCTCTAGCAGGGAATATCTACGAGCAGTACTTC. The complete variable domain, with remaining parts taken from reference TRBV28 and TRBJ2-7, reads DVKVTQSSRYLVKRTGEKVFLECVQDMDHENMFWYRQDPGLGLRLIYFSYDVKMKEKGDIPEGYSVSREKKERFSLILESASTNQTSMYLCASQALAGNIYEQYFGPGTRLTVT.

The chain is built from TRBV5-4 and TRBJ2-6; TRBD1 matches at 7 bases. Germline CDR1 reads SGHNT; CDR2 reads YYREEE (reference sequence). The length of the CDR3 is 16 residues. The trim removed 4 bases at V and 2 bases at J, leaving 6 bases unmatched. The CDR3 here is CASSIGQAPGANVLTF. The CDR3 region has the DNA TGTGCCAGCAGCATTGGACAGGCGCCTGGGGCCAACGTCCTGACTTTC.

The chain joins TRBV5-1 to TRBJ2-7; possible D gene TRBD2, 6 bases. Trimming took off 3 bases at V and 3 bases at J, with 16 bases between the two ends. The CDR3 has 15 residues. Germline-derived CDR1 and CDR2 are SGHRS and YFSETQ. CDR3 nucleotides: TGCGCCAGCAGCTCCCTTGGCGGGACCGACTACGAGCAGTACTTC. Translated: CASSSLGGTDYEQYF.

J is TRBJ2-5 and V is TRBV5-6; TRBD1 matches 8 bases. V trimming: 4 bases; J trimming: 3 bases; junction bases outside the gene matches: 5. The CDR3 has 14 amino acids. CDR1 and CDR2 from the germline V gene are SGHDT and YYEEEE. The CDR3 spells CASSPETGEETQYF. CDR3 nucleotide sequence: TGTGCCAGCAGCCCCGAGACAGGGGAAGAGACCCAGTACTTC.

This chain uses TRBV21-1 with TRBJ2-2; TRBD1, the table's D call, was not compared with the DNA. TRBV21-1 is reported as a pseudogene. The CDR3 consists of 19 residues. CDR3 coding DNA: TGTGCCAGCAGCAAAGCTCGGGACAGCCTAAGGATGAACACCGGGGAGCTGTTTTTT. This gives the protein CASSKARDSLRMNTGELFF.

This chain uses TRBV30 with TRBJ2-3, with TRBD2 matching over 8 bases. This CDR3 comprises 16 residues. Trimming removed 1 base from V and 1 base from J; junction bases left unmatched: 7. Germline CDR1 GTSNPN, CDR2 SVGIG (reference sequence). CDR3 DNA sequence: TGTGCCTGGAGTGCGGGGGGGTCGATGGGCACAGATACGCAGTATTTT. Protein product: CAWSAGGSMGTDTQYF.

This clone has only a few counts. The chain is built from TRBV28 and TRBJ1-6, with TRBD1 matching 11 bases. Germline CDR1 is MDHEN and CDR2 is SYDVKM. V lost 5 bases and J lost 8; bases outside the gene matches: 20. CDR3 length equals 20 residues. As DNA, the CDR3 is TGTGCCAGCAGTCCCTCCCCCGGGACAGGGGGAACCTTCACCTATTCACCCCTCCACTTT. It encodes CASSPSPGTGGTFTYSPLHF.

The J gene is TRBJ2-5, the V gene TRBV11-1; D possibly matches TRBD1 or TRBD2 (5 bases each). CDR3 size: 13 residues. Trimming left V 5 bases short and J 5 bases short, with 12 bases between. CDR1 and CDR2 from the germline V gene are SGHAT and FQDESV (reference sequence). DNA for the CDR3: TGTGCCAGCAGCCCAGGGACGGTGGAGACCCAGTACTTC. It translates to CASSPGTVETQYF.

The rearrangement uses TRBV19 and TRBJ1-2, with TRBD1 matching over 7 bases. Per the germline V gene, CDR1 is LNHDA and CDR2 is SQIVND (reference sequence). The trim removed 5 bases at V and 5 bases at J, leaving 5 bases unmatched. The CDR3 totals 13 residues. Here the CDR3 reads CASSSDREYGYTF. The CDR3 nucleotides are TGTGCCAGTAGTTCTGACAGGGAGTATGGCTACACCTTC.

V gene TRBV13 combines with J gene TRBJ2-5; D possibly corresponds to TRBD2 (5 bases). Trimming shortened V by 0 bases and J by 2 bases, and 22 bases separated the two germline ends. This CDR3 region has 19 residues. Germline assignment: CDR1 PRHDT and CDR2 FYEKMQ (reference sequence). The CDR3 sequence: CASSLGFIGRRGKQETQYF. In DNA, the CDR3 is TGTGCCAGCAGCTTAGGGTTTATCGGTCGTAGAGGGAAACAAGAGACCCAGTACTTC.

This clone was seen just once. V is TRBV15 and J is TRBJ2-1; tentative D call: TRBD1 (5 bases). Trimming removed 0 bases at V and 8 bases at J, with 8 bases between. CDR3 length: 13 residues. Germline loops: CDR1 LNHNV, CDR2 YYDKDF (reference sequence). Here the CDR3 DNA reads TGTGCCACCAGCAGAGATCAGGGCTATGAGCAGTTCTTC. Protein sequence: CATSRDQGYEQFF.

The V and J genes are TRBV27 and TRBJ1-2; TRBD1 matches at 10 bases. Trimming at V came to 6 bases and at J to 8 bases, leaving 9 bases not matched to a gene. From germline, CDR1 is MNHEY and CDR2 SMNVEV (reference sequence). This CDR3 contains 14 residues. CDR3 nucleotide sequence: TGTGCCAGCAGACGGACGGGACAGGGGAACGGCTACACCTTC. It specifies CASRRTGQGNGYTF.

This clone was observed a handful of times. The chain has TRBV28 and TRBJ2-7; D possibly corresponds to TRBD1 (6 bases). Germline V gene sequence: CDR1 MDHEN, CDR2 SYDVKM. V lost 7 bases and J lost 3, with 13 bases in between. There are 13 residues in the CDR3. The CDR3 nucleotides read TGTGCCAGCACCTGGGCAGGGGACTACGAGCAGTACTTC. Its translation is CASTWAGDYEQYF. The full variable domain, with the rest looked up from reference TRBV28 and TRBJ2-7, is DVKVTQSSRYLVKRTGEKVFLECVQDMDHENMFWYRQDPGLGLRLIYFSYDVKMKEKGDIPEGYSVSREKKERFSLILESASTNQTSMYLCASTWAGDYEQYFGPGTRLTVT.

This chain connects TRBV19 to TRBJ2-7, with 7 bases that match TRBD1. V lost 0 bases, J lost 4 bases, and 6 bases stayed unmatched. CDR1 LNHDA and CDR2 SQIVND come from the germline V gene (reference sequence). The CDR3 length is 15 residues. CDR3 DNA sequence: TGTGCCAGTAGTATAGACGGGACAGTCGATTACGAGCAGTACTTC. Translated, it gives CASSIDGTVDYEQYF.

The J gene is TRBJ2-1, the V gene TRBV6-1; D not certain. The CDR3 is 16 residues long. Per germline, CDR1 MNHNS and CDR2 SASEGT. V was cut by 0 bases and J by 2 bases, with 11 bases left in between. CDR3 sequence: CASSEALQVTYNEQFF. The CDR3 DNA reads TGTGCCAGCAGTGAAGCGCTTCAAGTCACCTACAATGAGCAGTTCTTC.

The chain has TRBV28 and TRBJ2-7, with TRBD2 as a possible D gene (5 bases). CDR3 size: 15 residues. V was shortened by 3 bases and J by 1 base, with 13 bases between the two germline ends. Germline CDR1 MDHEN, CDR2 SYDVKM. The CDR3 region is CASSFPGRRSYEQYF. The CDR3 DNA is TGTGCCAGCAGTTTCCCAGGTAGGAGGTCCTACGAGCAGTACTTC.

In DNA form, the CDR3 reads TGTGCCTGGAGACAGGAGCCCGAAACCGGGGAGCTGTTTTTT. Translated: CAWRQEPETGELFF. The rearrangement uses TRBV30 and TRBJ2-2, with D tentatively TRBD1 (5 bases). The V gene lost 3 bases and the J gene lost 5 bases, with 13 bases spanning the gap. The CDR3 has 14 amino acids. Looked up from germline, CDR1 is GTSNPN and CDR2 is SVGIG (reference sequence).

This clone came up once. The rearrangement uses TRBV7-9 and TRBJ2-7; D might be TRBD2 (5 bases). CDR1 and CDR2 (germline): SEHNR, FQNEAQ (reference sequence). The CDR3 is made up of 15 amino acids. V shed 7 bases and J shed 6 bases, with 22 bases lying between them. This chain's CDR3 is CASILNGEEDGEQYF. The CDR3 nucleotides read TGTGCCAGCATCCTAAACGGGGAAGAGGATGGCGAGCAGTACTTC.

The chain couples TRBV5-6 to TRBJ2-1, with 8 bases fitting TRBD2. J was trimmed by 6 bases and V by 3 bases; bases with no gene match: 8. CDR3 length: 15 amino acids. The V gene's germline CDR1 is SGHDT and CDR2 YYEEEE. CDR3 sequence reads: CASSSGTRLGNEQFF. Here the CDR3 DNA reads TGTGCCAGCAGCTCCGGGACTAGATTAGGCAATGAGCAGTTCTTC.

On this clone itself: The identical CDR3 is also encoded by other nucleotide sequences in the sample. V and J are TRBV7-9 and TRBJ1-5; D is perhaps TRBD1 (5 bases). The germline CDR1 and CDR2 sequences are SEHNR and FQNEAQ (reference sequence). Trimming shortened V by 1 base and J by 4 bases, and 8 bases separated the two germline ends. This CDR3 comprises 14 residues. The CDR3 DNA reads TGTGCCAGCAGCTTAGGGGGCCTAAATCAGCCCCAGCATTTT. This encodes CASSLGGLNQPQHF.

The CDR3 reads CASSFGYGRGTYEQYF. The CDR3 coding sequence is TGTGCCAGCAGCTTTGGGTATGGCAGGGGTACCTACGAGCAGTACTTC. This chain joins TRBV7-2 and TRBJ2-7; TRBD1 is a possible D gene (6 bases). The CDR3 is 16 residues long. Trimming cost V 3 bases and J 2 bases, with 17 bases left between them. Germline lookup yields CDR1 SGHTA and CDR2 FQGNSA.

This clone has only one observation. The rearrangement uses TRBV12-3 or TRBV12-4 and TRBJ1-4; D not certain. This CDR3 is 12 amino acids long. V was pared by 5 bases and J by 11 bases, with 12 bases between. CDR3 in amino acids: CASSPQSFKLFF. Here the CDR3 DNA reads TGTGCCAGCAGTCCACAGTCCTTTAAACTGTTTTTT.

This rearrangement joins TRBV11-2 to TRBJ2-7, with D uncertain. CDR1 and CDR2 from the germline V gene are SGHAT and FQNNGV. Between the trimmed V and J ends, which lost 3 bases and 3 bases, there was a span of 12 bases. This CDR3 has 14 residues. The CDR3 is CASSFTGTRYEQYF. CDR3 nucleotide sequence: TGTGCCAGCAGCTTCACCGGTACCCGCTACGAGCAGTACTTC.

This clone has just one count. The rearrangement links TRBV18 to TRBJ2-2; D is uncertain. The germline V and J ends were trimmed by 7 bases and 5 bases, with 11 bases remaining between them. This CDR3 region has 13 residues. CDR1 is KGHSH, CDR2 LQKENI, per germline. The CDR3 nucleotides are TGTGCCAGCTTTCAAGGTGGGACCGGGGAGCTGTTTTTT. Translated: CASFQGGTGELFF.

The chain links TRBV3-1 (or the pseudogene TRBV3-2) to TRBJ2-7, with unresolved D. Per germline, CDR1 LGHDT and CDR2 YNNKEL (reference sequence). The V end lost 0 bases, the J end lost 3 bases, and 9 bases lay between the germline ends. This CDR3 is built from 14 residues. The CDR3 loop is CASSQDLMSYEQYF. In DNA form, the CDR3 reads TGTGCCAGCAGCCAAGACTTAATGAGCTACGAGCAGTACTTC.

This sequence joins TRBV12-5 and TRBJ1-2; D unclear. Germline V lookup: CDR1 LGHNT, CDR2 FRNRAP. Trimming cost V 6 bases and J 3 bases, with 11 bases left between them. The CDR3 contains 13 residues. The chain's CDR3 is CASGPDYYYGYTF. CDR3 in DNA: TGTGCTAGTGGCCCAGATTATTACTATGGCTACACCTTC. The whole variable domain, filled in from reference TRBV12-5 and TRBJ1-2, reads DARVTQTPRHKVTEMGQEVTMRCQPILGHNTVFWYRQTMMQGLELLAYFRNRAPLDDSGMPKDRFSAEMPDATLATLKIQPSEPRDSAVYFCASGPDYYYGYTFGSGTRLTVV.

The chain uses TRBV5-1 and TRBJ1-5; weak D call: TRBD1 (6 bases). This CDR3 region has 14 residues. Trimming stripped 4 bases from V and 6 bases from J, with 14 bases between. Germline V gene data show CDR1 as SGHRS and CDR2 as YFSETQ. The DNA of the CDR3 is TGCGCCAGCAGCGCGAGCGGGGGCGGTCAGCCCCAGCATTTT. Translated: CASSASGGGQPQHF.

V gene TRBV12-3 or TRBV12-4 combines with J gene TRBJ2-1; D is undetermined. V gave up 3 bases and J gave up 9 bases, with 9 bases separating them. The CDR3 spans 12 residues. The DNA for the CDR3 is TGTGCCAGCAGTTTCGGCGTTGCTGAGCAGTTCTTC. Translating gives CASSFGVAEQFF.